This T cell receptor (beta chain) is from a study of immune evolution from preneoplasia to lung adenocarcinoma. Background on the study: HLA loss of heterozygosity: under 7.5% AIS, more than 14% MIA, about 32% ADC, none AAH.

CDR1 and CDR2 (germline): LNHDA, SQIVND (reference sequence). The CDR3 consists of 16 residues. Trimming cost V 4 bases and J 3 bases, with 16 bases left between them. TCRdb keeps only in-frame clones here, not all; method: immunoSEQ multiplex PCR. Counted here are about 6,300 clones, over 60% occurring once; the ten biggest clones make up 2.5% to 3.5%. This clone showed up just once. The gene calls are TRBV19 and TRBJ1-5, with D possibly being TRBD1 (6 bases). Sample: FFPE minimally invasive lung adenocarcinoma tissue. The sequence derives from a person aged 60 to 85 with lung adenocarcinoma. DNA of the CDR3: TGTGCCAGTAGTACAACCCGAAGGGGGTACAATCAGCCCCAGCATTTT. It translates to CASSTTRRGYNQPQHF.